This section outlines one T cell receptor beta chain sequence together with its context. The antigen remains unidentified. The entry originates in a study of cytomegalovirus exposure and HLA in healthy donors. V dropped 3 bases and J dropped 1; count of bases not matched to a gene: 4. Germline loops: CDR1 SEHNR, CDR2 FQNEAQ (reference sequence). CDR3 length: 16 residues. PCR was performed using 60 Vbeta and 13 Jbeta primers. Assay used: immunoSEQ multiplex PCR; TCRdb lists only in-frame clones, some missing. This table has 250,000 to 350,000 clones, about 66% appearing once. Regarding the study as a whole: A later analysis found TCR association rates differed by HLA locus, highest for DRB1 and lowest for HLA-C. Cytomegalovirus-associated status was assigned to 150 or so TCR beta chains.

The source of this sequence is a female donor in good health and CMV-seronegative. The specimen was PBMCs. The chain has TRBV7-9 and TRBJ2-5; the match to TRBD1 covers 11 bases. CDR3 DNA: TGTGCCAGCAGCTTCGGGGACAGGGGGATCCAAGAGACCCAGTACTTC. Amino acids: CASSFGDRGIQETQYF.